A single sample gave rise to the 3 T cell receptor beta chains below, sequenced in a study of PD-1 blockade in classical Hodgkin lymphoma. All patients relapsed after autologous stem cell transplantation, and brentuximab vedotin exposure varied. Assay: immunoSEQ multiplex PCR; the TCRdb copy retains only in-frame clones and omits some. The table includes 35,000 to 45,000 clones, 70% to 80% detected once. The starting material was peripheral blood mononuclear cells (PBMCs), obtained at baseline. The source of these receptors is a human donor with classical Hodgkin lymphoma.

The chain carries TRBV5-1 and TRBJ2-7, with 8 bases aligning to TRBD2. The J segment lost 1 base and the V segment lost 5 bases, leaving 8 bases of the junction unmatched. Germline V gives CDR1 SGHRS, CDR2 YFSETQ. The CDR3 consists of 15 residues. CDR3 amino acids: CASSSSGLASYEQYF. CDR3 DNA: TGCGCCAGCAGTTCCTCAGGACTAGCTTCCTACGAGCAGTACTTC.

This clone was seen at least ten times. J is TRBJ1-6 and V is TRBV4-3; TRBD1 is a possible D gene (5 bases). The CDR3 runs to 15 residues. Per germline, CDR1 LGHNA and CDR2 YSLEER. V was pared by 0 bases and J by 4 bases, with 7 bases between. DNA for the CDR3: TGCGCCAGCAGCCAAGATCAGGGTTATAATTCACCCCTCCACTTT. This sequence encodes CASSQDQGYNSPLHF.

The genes are TRBV6-5 and TRBJ2-7, with D maybe TRBD2 (6 bases). The CDR3 length is 15 residues. Germline CDR1 is MNHEY and CDR2 is SVGAGI. V lost 2 bases to trimming and J lost 1 base, with 12 bases between them. The CDR3 DNA reads TGTGCCAGCAGTTACGAGGCTAGCGAGTCCTACGAGCAGTACTTC. The encoded protein is CASSYEASESYEQYF.